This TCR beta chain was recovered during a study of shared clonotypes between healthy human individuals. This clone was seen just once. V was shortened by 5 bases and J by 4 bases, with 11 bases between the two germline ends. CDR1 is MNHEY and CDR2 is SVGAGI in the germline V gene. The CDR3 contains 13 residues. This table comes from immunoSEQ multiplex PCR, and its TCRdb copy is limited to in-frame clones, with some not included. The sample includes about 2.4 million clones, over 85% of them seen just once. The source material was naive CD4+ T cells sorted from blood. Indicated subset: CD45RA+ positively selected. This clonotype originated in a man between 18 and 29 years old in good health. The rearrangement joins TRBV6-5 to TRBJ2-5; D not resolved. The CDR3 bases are TGTGCCAGCAGTCCCTACTACGGAGAGACCCAGTACTTC. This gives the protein CASSPYYGETQYF.